This T cell receptor beta chain stems from a study of tumor and adjacent non-tumor tissue in lung cancer. At the level of the study: Stage I to III disease affected about nine men and roughly 5 women aged roughly 30 to 80. General study findings and limits: Top 100 clones took a larger repertoire share in normal lung. TCR diversity was significantly greater in tumor than normal lung tissue.

The CDR3 consists of 15 residues. Germline CDR1 is LGHNA and CDR2 is YNFKEQ. RNA was extracted from bulk tissue without any cell sorting. The normal lung tissue was taken more than 3 cm from the tumor edge. Donors were chemotherapy-naive, newly diagnosed lung cancer surgical patients in China, August–late 2014. The table lists this clonotype with a few counts. Its specificity is unknown. Being one base from a much bigger clone, this may be a read error. A modified ARM-PCR protocol with three rounds of nested PCR amplified TCRbeta. TCRdb analysed the multiplex PCR reads with MiXCR anew, one entry per CDR3 protein. The sample consists of over 40,000 distinct CDR3 sequences, 74% of them appearing once.

The sequencing sample was made of distant non-tumor lung tissue. This clonotype was obtained from a woman in her sixties or seventies with non-small cell lung cancer. The chain links TRBV4-2 to TRBJ2-3; perhaps TRBD2 as D (6 bases). The CDR3: CASSQGSGTTDTRYF. The CDR3 DNA sequence: TGTGCCAGCAGCCAGGGTAGCGGAACCACAGATACGCGGTATTTT.